Below are 9 T cell receptor beta chains sequenced from a single sample in a study of blood T cell repertoires in COVID-19. The table came from immunoSEQ multiplex PCR; TCRdb's copy has only in-frame clones and leaves some out. The table records about 160,000 clones, approximately 88% of them present only once. The sequenced sample was peripheral blood. The receptors derive from a woman between 55 and 75 years old with acute or convalescent COVID-19.

The chain carries TRBV4-1 and TRBJ2-1; D call uncertain. The V and J ends lost 1 base and 4 bases respectively, with 11 bases between them. The CDR3 length is 15 residues. Germline CDR1 is MGHRA and CDR2 is YSYEKL. CDR3 in DNA: TGCGCCAGCAGCCAAGGTGGTCAGAAATACAATGAGCAGTTCTTC. This sequence encodes CASSQGGQKYNEQFF.

The rearrangement joins TRBV5-1 to TRBJ1-1; D ambiguous. The CDR3 is 15 residues long. Germline V CDR1 and CDR2: SGHRS, YFSETQ. V dropped 0 bases and J dropped 0 bases, with 9 bases sitting between them. This CDR3 reads CASSLAAALNTEAFF. The CDR3 coding sequence is TGCGCCAGCAGCTTGGCGGCAGCGTTGAACACTGAAGCTTTCTTT.

The DNA of the CDR3 is TGCGCCAGCAGCAGGGACAGCCAAGAGACCCAGTACTTC. The encoded protein is CASSRDSQETQYF. The chain is built from TRBV10-1 and TRBJ2-5; 7 bases are shared with TRBD1. In germline, CDR1 is WNHNN, CDR2 SYGVQD (reference sequence). The ends lost 6 bases at V and 1 base at J; junction bases unmatched: 2. This CDR3 is built from 13 residues.

Here the CDR3 DNA reads TGTGCCCCCCCGGCCCTCGACAGTCTCTATGGCTACACCTTC. It yields the protein CAPPALDSLYGYTF. The rearrangement uses TRBV10-3 and TRBJ1-2; the D gene is possibly TRBD1 (5 bases). V was pared by 11 bases and J by 4 bases, with 20 bases between. From germline, CDR1 is ENHRY and CDR2 SYGVKD. The CDR3 has 14 residues.

The gene calls are TRBV12-3 or TRBV12-4 and TRBJ2-7, with 9 bases lining up with TRBD1. V trimming: 7 bases; J trimming: 2 bases; junction bases outside the gene matches: 3. This CDR3 is 13 amino acids long. Here the CDR3 DNA reads TGTGCCAGCATGCGACAGGGGGCCTACGAGCAGTACTTC. Amino acids: CASMRQGAYEQYF.

The rearrangement uses TRBV7-8 and TRBJ1-6, with D unclear. The CDR3 spans 15 residues. V dropped 1 base and J dropped 3 bases, with 7 bases sitting between them. The germline V gene has CDR1 SGHVS and CDR2 FQNEAQ. CDR3 DNA: TGTGCCAGCAGCTTAGGGCTCCTCTATAATTCACCCCTCCACTTT. Translating gives CASSLGLLYNSPLHF.

This chain joins TRBV2 and TRBJ2-7; 9 positions agree with TRBD1. The CDR3 has 14 amino acids. Per germline, CDR1 SNHLY and CDR2 FYNNEI. V lost 5 bases to trimming and J lost 5 bases; unmatched junction nucleotides: 7. The CDR3 protein is CASSLIQGAHEQYF. As DNA, the CDR3 is TGTGCCAGCAGTCTAATACAGGGGGCCCACGAGCAGTACTTC.

The chain combines TRBV28 with TRBJ1-2; no firm D call. V was clipped by 5 bases and J by 7 bases, with 8 bases between them. The CDR3 length is 11 residues. The V gene's germline CDR1 is MDHEN and CDR2 SYDVKM. DNA for the CDR3: TGTGCCAGCAGTCCCAACAGTGGCTACACCTTC. This encodes CASSPNSGYTF.

This chain joins TRBV18 and TRBJ1-2; 8 bases line up with TRBD1. The CDR3 runs 13 residues. CDR1 KGHSH and CDR2 LQKENI come from the germline V gene. V shed 6 bases, J shed 4 bases, and the junction held 4 bases outside the gene matches. In nucleotides, the CDR3 is TGTGCCAGCTCCCCCGGACAGGGCTATGGCTACACCTTC. It yields the protein CASSPGQGYGYTF.